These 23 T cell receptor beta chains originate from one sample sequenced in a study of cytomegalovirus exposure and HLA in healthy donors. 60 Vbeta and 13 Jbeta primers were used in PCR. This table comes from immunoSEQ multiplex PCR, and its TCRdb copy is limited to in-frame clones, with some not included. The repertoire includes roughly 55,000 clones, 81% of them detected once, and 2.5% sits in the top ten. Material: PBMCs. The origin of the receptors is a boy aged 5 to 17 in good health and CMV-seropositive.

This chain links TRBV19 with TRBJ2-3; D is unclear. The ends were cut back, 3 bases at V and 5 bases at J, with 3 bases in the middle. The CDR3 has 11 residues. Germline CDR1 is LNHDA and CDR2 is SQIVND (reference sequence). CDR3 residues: CASSIRDTQYF. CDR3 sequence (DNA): TGTGCCAGTAGTATCAGAGATACGCAGTATTTT.

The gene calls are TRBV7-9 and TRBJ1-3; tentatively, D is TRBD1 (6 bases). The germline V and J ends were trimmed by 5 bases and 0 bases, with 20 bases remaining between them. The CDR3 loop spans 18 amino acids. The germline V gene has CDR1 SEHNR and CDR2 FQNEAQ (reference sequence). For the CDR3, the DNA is TGTGCCAGCAGCCCCCGGGACAACTATCCGAGCTCTGGAAACACCATATATTTT. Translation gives CASSPRDNYPSSGNTIYF.

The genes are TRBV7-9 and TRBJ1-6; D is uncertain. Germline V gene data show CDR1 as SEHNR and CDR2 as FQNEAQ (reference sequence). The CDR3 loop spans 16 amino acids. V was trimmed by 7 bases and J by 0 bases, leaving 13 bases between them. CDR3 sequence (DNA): TGTGCCAGCAACTCCCGGGTGAGCTCCTATAATTCACCCCTCCACTTT. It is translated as CASNSRVSSYNSPLHF.

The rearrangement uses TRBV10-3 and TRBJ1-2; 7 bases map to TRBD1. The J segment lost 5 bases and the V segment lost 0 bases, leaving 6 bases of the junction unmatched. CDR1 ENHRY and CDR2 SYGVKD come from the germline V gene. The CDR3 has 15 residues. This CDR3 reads CAISESEGGVYGYTF. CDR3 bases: TGTGCCATCAGTGAGTCAGAAGGGGGCGTATATGGCTACACCTTC.

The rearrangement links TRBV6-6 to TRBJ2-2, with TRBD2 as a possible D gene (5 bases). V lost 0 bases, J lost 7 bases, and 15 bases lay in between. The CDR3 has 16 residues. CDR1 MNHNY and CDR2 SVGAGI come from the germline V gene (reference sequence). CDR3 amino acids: CASSYSGVGLVGELFF. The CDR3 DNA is TGTGCCAGCAGTTACTCCGGAGTAGGACTGGTCGGGGAGCTGTTTTTT.

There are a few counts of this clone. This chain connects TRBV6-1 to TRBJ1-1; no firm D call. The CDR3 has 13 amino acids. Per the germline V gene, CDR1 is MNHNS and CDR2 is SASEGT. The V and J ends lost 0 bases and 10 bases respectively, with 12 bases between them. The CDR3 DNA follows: TGTGCCAGCAGTGAAGCAGGGAGGTTTCGAGCTTTCTTT. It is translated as CASSEAGRFRAFF.

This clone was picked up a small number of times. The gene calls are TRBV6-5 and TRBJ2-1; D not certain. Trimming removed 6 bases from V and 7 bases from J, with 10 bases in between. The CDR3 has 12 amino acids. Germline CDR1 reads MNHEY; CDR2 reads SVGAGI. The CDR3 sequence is CASRTPTNEQFF. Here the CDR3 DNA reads TGTGCCAGCAGGACCCCGACTAATGAGCAGTTCTTC.

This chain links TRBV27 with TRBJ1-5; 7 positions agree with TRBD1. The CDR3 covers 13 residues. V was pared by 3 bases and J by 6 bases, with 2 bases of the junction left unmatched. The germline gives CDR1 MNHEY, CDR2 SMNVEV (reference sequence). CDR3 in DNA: TGTGCCAGCAGTTTGGGACAGCTTCAGCCCCAGCATTTT. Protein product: CASSLGQLQPQHF.

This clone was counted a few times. CDR3 amino acids: CASSPGRGSADTQYF. In DNA, the CDR3 is TGTGCCAGCAGCCCCGGACGGGGGTCGGCAGATACGCAGTATTTT. V and J are TRBV11-3 and TRBJ2-3; D is perhaps TRBD2 (6 bases). The germline CDR1 and CDR2 sequences are SGHNT and YENEEA. CDR3 length: 15 amino acids. V gave up 5 bases and J gave up 4 bases, with 16 bases separating them.

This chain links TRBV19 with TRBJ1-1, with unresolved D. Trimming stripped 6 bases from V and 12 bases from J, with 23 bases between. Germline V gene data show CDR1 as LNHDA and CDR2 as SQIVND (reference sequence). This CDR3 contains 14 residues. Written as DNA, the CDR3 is TGTGCCAGTAGCCCTCTCAACCGGGAAGCAAGAACTTTCTTT. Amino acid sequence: CASSPLNREARTFF.

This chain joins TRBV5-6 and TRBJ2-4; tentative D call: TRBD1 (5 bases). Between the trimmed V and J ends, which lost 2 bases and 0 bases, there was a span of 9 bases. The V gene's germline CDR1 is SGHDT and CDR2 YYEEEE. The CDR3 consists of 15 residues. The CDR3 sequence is CASSLTGAAKNIQYF. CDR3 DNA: TGTGCCAGCAGCTTAACAGGAGCAGCCAAAAACATTCAGTACTTC.

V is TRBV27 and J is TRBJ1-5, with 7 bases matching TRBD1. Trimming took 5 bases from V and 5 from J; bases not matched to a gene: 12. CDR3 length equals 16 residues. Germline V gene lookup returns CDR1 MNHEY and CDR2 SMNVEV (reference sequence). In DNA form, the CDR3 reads TGTGCCAGCAGTCCCGGAGACAGGGTAACGGATCAGCCCCAGCATTTT. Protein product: CASSPGDRVTDQPQHF.

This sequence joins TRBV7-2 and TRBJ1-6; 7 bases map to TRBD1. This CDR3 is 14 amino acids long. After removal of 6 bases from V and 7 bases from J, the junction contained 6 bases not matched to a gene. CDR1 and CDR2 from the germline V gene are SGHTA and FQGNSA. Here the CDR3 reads CASRPDRYNSPLHF. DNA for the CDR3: TGTGCCAGCAGACCGGACAGGTACAATTCACCCCTCCACTTT.

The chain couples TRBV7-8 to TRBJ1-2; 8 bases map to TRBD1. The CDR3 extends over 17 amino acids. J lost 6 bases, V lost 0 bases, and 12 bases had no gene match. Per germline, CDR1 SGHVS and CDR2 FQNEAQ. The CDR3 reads CASSLARSTGDSNGYTF. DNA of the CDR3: TGTGCCAGCAGCTTAGCGCGATCGACAGGGGATTCCAATGGCTACACCTTC.

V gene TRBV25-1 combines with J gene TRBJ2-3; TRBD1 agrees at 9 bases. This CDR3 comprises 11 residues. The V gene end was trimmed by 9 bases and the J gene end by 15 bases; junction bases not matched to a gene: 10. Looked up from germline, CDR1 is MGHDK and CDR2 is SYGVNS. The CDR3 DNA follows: TGTGCCAGACCTGAAGGGACAGGGTCCTATTTT. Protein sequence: CARPEGTGSYF.

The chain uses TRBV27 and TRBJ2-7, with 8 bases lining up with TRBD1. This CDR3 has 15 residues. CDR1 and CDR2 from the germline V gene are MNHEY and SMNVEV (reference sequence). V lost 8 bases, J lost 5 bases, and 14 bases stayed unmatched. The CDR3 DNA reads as TGTGCCAGCTCGGGCGCGGACAGGGAAGGGGACGAGCAGTACTTC. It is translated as CASSGADREGDEQYF.

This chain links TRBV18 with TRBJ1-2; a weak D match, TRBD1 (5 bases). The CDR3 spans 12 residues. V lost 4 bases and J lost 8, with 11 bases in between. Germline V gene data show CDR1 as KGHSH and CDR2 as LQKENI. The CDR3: CASSLDSGGYTF. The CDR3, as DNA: TGTGCCAGCTCACTAGACAGCGGGGGCTACACCTTC.

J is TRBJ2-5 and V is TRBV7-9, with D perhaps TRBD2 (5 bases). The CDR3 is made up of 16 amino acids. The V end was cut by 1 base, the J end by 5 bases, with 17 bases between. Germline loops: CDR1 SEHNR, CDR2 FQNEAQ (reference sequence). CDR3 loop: CASSLGSPSRRETQYF. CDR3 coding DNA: TGTGCCAGCAGCTTAGGGTCGCCTTCCCGGAGGGAGACCCAGTACTTC.

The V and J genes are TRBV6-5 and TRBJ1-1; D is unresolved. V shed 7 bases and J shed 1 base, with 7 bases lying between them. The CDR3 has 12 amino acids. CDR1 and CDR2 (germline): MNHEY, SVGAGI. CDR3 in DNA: TGTGCCAGCATCGGTACGAACACTGAAGCTTTCTTT. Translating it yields CASIGTNTEAFF.

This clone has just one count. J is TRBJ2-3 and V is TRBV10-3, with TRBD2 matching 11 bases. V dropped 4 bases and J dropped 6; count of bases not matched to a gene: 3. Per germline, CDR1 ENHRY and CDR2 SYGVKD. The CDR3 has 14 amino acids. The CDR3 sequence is CAISVASGRDTQYF. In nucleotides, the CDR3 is TGTGCCATCAGTGTAGCTAGCGGGAGGGATACGCAGTATTTT.

The CDR3 loop is CASSQAVRWYEQYF. CDR3 DNA sequence: TGTGCCAGCAGCCAAGCTGTGAGGTGGTACGAGCAGTACTTC. This chain uses TRBV14 with TRBJ2-7; no reliable D call. Germline V gene sequence: CDR1 SGHDN, CDR2 FVKESK. The CDR3 extends over 14 amino acids. Trimming took 1 base from V and 4 from J, leaving 11 bases between them.

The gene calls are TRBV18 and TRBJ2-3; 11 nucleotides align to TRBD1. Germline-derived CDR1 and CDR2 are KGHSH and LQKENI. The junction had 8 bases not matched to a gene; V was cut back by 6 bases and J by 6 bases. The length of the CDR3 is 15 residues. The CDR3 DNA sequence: TGTGCCAGCTCCCCTCGACGGGACAGGGGGGATACGCAGTATTTT. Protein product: CASSPRRDRGDTQYF.

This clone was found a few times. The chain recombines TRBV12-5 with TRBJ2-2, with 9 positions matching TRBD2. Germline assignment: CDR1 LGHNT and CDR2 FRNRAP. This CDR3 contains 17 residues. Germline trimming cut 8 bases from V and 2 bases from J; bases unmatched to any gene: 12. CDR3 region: CASRIGAGGLNTGELFF. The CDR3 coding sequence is TGTGCTAGTCGAATAGGAGCGGGGGGCCTAAACACCGGGGAGCTGTTTTTT.